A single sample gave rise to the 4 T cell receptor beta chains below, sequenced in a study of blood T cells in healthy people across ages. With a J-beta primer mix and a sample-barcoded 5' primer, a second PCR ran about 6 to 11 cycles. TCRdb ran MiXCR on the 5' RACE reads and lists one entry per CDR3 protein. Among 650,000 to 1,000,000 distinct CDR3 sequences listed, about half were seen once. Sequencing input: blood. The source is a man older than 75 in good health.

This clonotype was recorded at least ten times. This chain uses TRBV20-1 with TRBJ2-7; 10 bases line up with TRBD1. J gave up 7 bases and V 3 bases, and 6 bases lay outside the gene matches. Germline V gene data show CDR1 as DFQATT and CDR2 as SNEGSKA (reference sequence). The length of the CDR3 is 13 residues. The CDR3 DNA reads TGCAGTGCTAGTCGACAGGGGGCGCGAGAGCAGTACTTC. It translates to CSASRQGAREQYF.

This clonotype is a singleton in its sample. CDR3 nucleotide sequence: TGTGCCAGCAGGCCCACGGGGGGGAGCAATCAGCCCCAGCATTTT. This encodes CASRPTGGSNQPQHF. This chain uses TRBV6-5 with TRBJ1-5; D may be TRBD1 (5 bases). The CDR3 consists of 15 residues. Germline lookup yields CDR1 MNHEY and CDR2 SVGAGI. V lost 6 bases and J 1 base, leaving 13 bases between the germline ends.

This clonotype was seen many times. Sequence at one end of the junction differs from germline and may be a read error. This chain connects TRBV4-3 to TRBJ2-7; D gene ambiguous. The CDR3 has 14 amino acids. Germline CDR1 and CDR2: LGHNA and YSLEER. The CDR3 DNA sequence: TGTGCCAGCAGCCAAGGGCCTAGCTCCTACGAGCAGTACTTC. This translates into CASSQGPSSYEQYF.

Here the CDR3 reads CASSLGAIGSYEQYF. The DNA for the CDR3 is TGTGCCAGCAGCTTAGGAGCTATCGGGAGCTACGAGCAGTACTTC. V usage is TRBV7-6 and J usage is TRBJ2-7; weak D call: TRBD2 (6 bases). CDR1 and CDR2 (germline): SGHVS, FNYEAQ. V lost 1 base and J lost 3, with 13 bases in between. The CDR3 has 15 amino acids.